These 27 T cell receptor beta chains came from one sample sequenced in a study of OX40 agonist ivuxolimab in advanced cancers. Only in-frame clones appear in the TCRdb table, and some are missing; sequencing was by immunoSEQ multiplex PCR. The table shows fewer than 20,000 clones, with more than 75% occurring only once. Source: CD4+ or CD8+ T cells sorted from blood, taken in a trial of the OX40 agonist ivuxolimab. The receptors were sampled from an adult with an advanced solid tumor such as melanoma, head and neck, liver or kidney cancer.

In this sample, this clone turned up once. CDR3 residues: CASSSMDLAGTYNEQFF. CDR3 in DNA: TGTGCCAGCAGCTCAATGGATCTAGCGGGAACCTACAATGAGCAGTTCTTC. This rearrangement joins TRBV11-2 to TRBJ2-1, with 9 bases identical to TRBD2. The CDR3 has 17 amino acids. Germline loops: CDR1 SGHAT, CDR2 FQNNGV. J lost 2 bases, V lost 4 bases, and 9 bases had no gene match.

The chain employs TRBV6-4 and TRBJ1-5, with 12 positions matching TRBD1. The junction had 17 bases not matched to a gene; V was cut back by 7 bases and J by 7 bases. The CDR3 consists of 18 residues. Germline V gives CDR1 MRHNA, CDR2 SNTAGT. DNA of the CDR3: TGTGCCAGCATTATACCGGGACAGGGGGCGTTTGAAATCCAGCCCCAGCATTTT. This encodes CASIIPGQGAFEIQPQHF.

This rearrangement joins TRBV10-3 to TRBJ1-5, with D possibly matching TRBD1 (5 bases). Germline V gene lookup returns CDR1 ENHRY and CDR2 SYGVKD. V lost 10 bases, J lost 4 bases, and 14 bases lay in between. This CDR3 comprises 13 residues. The CDR3 bases are TGTGCCAGCTTGGCAGGGAATAATCAGCCCCAGCATTTT. It specifies CASLAGNNQPQHF.

This clone was seen a single time. The chain joins TRBV6-6 to TRBJ1-1; 7 bases align to TRBD1. Germline V CDR1 and CDR2: MNHNY, SVGAGI (reference sequence). The J segment lost 1 base and the V segment lost 2 bases, leaving 7 bases of the junction unmatched. The CDR3 contains 16 residues. CDR3 bases: TGTGCCAGCAGTTACGCCTTGACAGGGAGGAACACTGAAGCTTTCTTT. Translation gives CASSYALTGRNTEAFF.

The chain recombines TRBV6-1 with TRBJ1-1, with D maybe TRBD1 (6 bases). The CDR3 length is 13 residues. The germline V gene encodes CDR1 MNHNS and CDR2 SASEGT. Trimming pared 10 bases from V and 3 bases from J, leaving 15 bases between. CDR3 sequence reads: CATTGRGDTEAFF. CDR3 sequence (DNA): TGTGCCACGACAGGCCGCGGGGACACTGAAGCTTTCTTT.

Regarding this clone: The junction does not match germline at one end; this may be a read error. This sample includes further DNA sequences coding for the same CDR3. The chain uses TRBV6-5 and TRBJ1-5; TRBD1 aligns across 7 bases. The CDR3 totals 15 residues. In germline, CDR1 is MNHEY, CDR2 SVGAGI. CDR3 residues: CASSYSGTANQPQHF. CDR3 DNA: TGTGCCAGTAGTTACTCCGGGACAGCTAATCAGCCCCAGCATTTT.

V usage is TRBV11-2 and J usage is TRBJ2-5; D not resolved. The CDR3 sequence is 13 residues long. Germline V gene lookup returns CDR1 SGHAT and CDR2 FQNNGV. V was pared by 5 bases and J by 5 bases, with 12 bases between. The CDR3 sequence is CASSPSPPETQYF. DNA for the CDR3: TGTGCCAGCAGCCCCTCGCCGCCGGAGACCCAGTACTTC.

The gene calls are TRBV5-1 and TRBJ2-1; D is uncertain. The CDR3 contains 17 residues. Germline V gives CDR1 SGHRS, CDR2 YFSETQ. V lost 0 bases and J lost 0, with 13 bases in between. The CDR3 nucleotides are TGCGCCAGCAGCTTGGCCGGAGCGTCAAGCTCCTACAATGAGCAGTTCTTC. Protein: CASSLAGASSSYNEQFF.

This clone came up once. The gene calls are TRBV6-5 and TRBJ1-4; 12 nucleotides agree with TRBD1. V gave up 4 bases and J gave up 10 bases; unmatched junction bases: 10. The CDR3 has 16 residues. Germline values: CDR1 MNHEY, CDR2 SVGAGI. CDR3 nucleotide sequence: TGTGCCAGCAGTTTCAGCCCGGGACAGGGGGCGAGAAAACTGTTTTTT. Protein sequence: CASSFSPGQGARKLFF.

V is TRBV5-8 and J is TRBJ1-2; 7 bases agree with TRBD1. The CDR3 covers 15 residues. The ends lost 1 base at V and 3 bases at J; junction bases unmatched: 6. Germline CDR1 and CDR2: SGHTS and YDEGEE. The chain's CDR3 is CASSLTGVGDYGYTF. CDR3 nucleotides: TGTGCCAGCAGCTTGACAGGGGTTGGGGACTATGGCTACACCTTC. Using reference TRBV5-8 and TRBJ1-2 for the parts outside the CDR3, the full variable domain is EAGVTQSPTHLIKTRGQQATLRCSPISGHTSVYWYQQALGLGLQFLLWYDEGEERNRGNFPPRFSGRQFPNYSSELNVNALELEDSALYLCASSLTGVGDYGYTFGSGTRLTVV.

The CDR3 is CASSTSGQGAYEQYF. In DNA, the CDR3 is TGTGCCAGTAGTACCTCCGGACAGGGGGCCTACGAGCAGTACTTC. The genes are TRBV19 and TRBJ2-7; 10 positions agree with TRBD1. The CDR3 totals 15 residues. The V gene end was trimmed by 4 bases and the J gene end by 2 bases; junction bases not matched to a gene: 5. CDR1 and CDR2 (germline): LNHDA, SQIVND (reference sequence).

The chain is built from TRBV18 and TRBJ1-1; TRBD1 is a possible D gene (6 bases). Germline lookup yields CDR1 KGHSH and CDR2 LQKENI. Trimming cost V 5 bases and J 6 bases, with 19 bases left between them. This CDR3 is 15 amino acids long. CDR3 bases: TGTGCCAGCTCATCCACCGTGGGGGGCTGGGCTGAAGCTTTCTTT. It is translated as CASSSTVGGWAEAFF.

The chain combines TRBV27 with TRBJ1-2; D possibly corresponds to TRBD1 (6 bases). The germline V gene has CDR1 MNHEY and CDR2 SMNVEV (reference sequence). V was trimmed by 2 bases and J by 6 bases, leaving 16 bases between them. The CDR3 covers 15 residues. The CDR3 DNA sequence: TGTGCCAGCAGTTTAATCCCCGGGACACGGCATGGCTACACCTTC. This sequence encodes CASSLIPGTRHGYTF.

The chain combines TRBV5-1 with TRBJ2-7, with 12 bases fitting TRBD2. Per the germline V gene, CDR1 is SGHRS and CDR2 is YFSETQ. The CDR3 covers 15 residues. The ends lost 0 bases at V and 4 bases at J; junction bases unmatched: 2. The CDR3 region is CASSLGLAGVYEQYF. In nucleotides, the CDR3 is TGCGCCAGCAGCTTGGGACTAGCGGGAGTTTACGAGCAGTACTTC. Drawing the rest from reference TRBV5-1 and TRBJ2-7, the complete variable domain is KAGVTQTPRYLIKTRGQQVTLSCSPISGHRSVSWYQQTPGQGLQFLFEYFSETQRNKGNFPGRFSGRQFSNSRSEMNVSTLELGDSALYLCASSLGLAGVYEQYFGPGTRLTVT.

The CDR3 is CASSTPWEGQSPLHF. CDR3 DNA: TGTGCCAGCAGTACGCCTTGGGAGGGTCAATCACCCCTCCACTTT. This rearrangement joins TRBV6-6 to TRBJ1-6, with D unclear. V was clipped by 5 bases and J by 10 bases, with 18 bases between them. The CDR3 is made up of 15 amino acids. CDR1 and CDR2 from the germline V gene are MNHNY and SVGAGI (reference sequence).

This clone was counted only a few times. The V gene is TRBV10-1, the J gene TRBJ2-1, with 11 bases that match TRBD2. Germline lookup yields CDR1 WNHNN and CDR2 SYGVQD (reference sequence). Trimming at V came to 5 bases and at J to 8 bases, leaving 11 bases not matched to a gene. The CDR3 consists of 16 residues. The CDR3 protein is CASSPLGTSGWDEQFF. The CDR3 region has the DNA TGCGCCAGCAGTCCGTTGGGGACTAGCGGCTGGGATGAGCAGTTCTTC.

This chain links TRBV11-2 with TRBJ2-1; D may be TRBD1 (7 bases). Germline loops: CDR1 SGHAT, CDR2 FQNNGV. The length of the CDR3 is 14 residues. V was pared by 2 bases and J by 4 bases, with 9 bases between. This CDR3 reads CASSLQGGYNEQFF. CDR3 bases: TGTGCCAGCAGCTTACAGGGGGGATACAATGAGCAGTTCTTC.

V usage is TRBV9 and J usage is TRBJ2-3; TRBD1 aligns across 8 bases. CDR1 and CDR2 from the germline V gene are SGDLS and YYNGEE. The CDR3 has 15 amino acids. With 3 bases clipped from V and 6 bases from J, the junction kept 9 bases outside the gene matches. The CDR3 loop is CASSDRGQGWDTQYF. CDR3 in DNA: TGTGCCAGCAGCGACAGAGGACAGGGTTGGGATACGCAGTATTTT.

This sequence joins TRBV9 and TRBJ2-5, with unresolved D. TRBJ2-7 explains the end of the DNA better; the J call may be wrong. Germline CDR1 reads SGDLS; CDR2 reads YYNGEE. The CDR3 is 11 residues long. CDR3 residues: CASSNSYEQYF. DNA for the CDR3: TGTGCCAGCAGCAACTCCTACGAGCAGTACTTC.

The chain joins TRBV30 to TRBJ1-2; D is undetermined. There are 13 residues in the CDR3. V shed 2 bases and J shed 0 bases, with 7 bases lying between them. Germline CDR1 GTSNPN, CDR2 SVGIG (reference sequence). CDR3 nucleotide sequence: TGTGCCTGGAGTACGATGTCTAACTATGGCTACACCTTC. Encoded protein: CAWSTMSNYGYTF.

The CDR3 sequence: CASSFGTDTGELFF. The DNA of the CDR3 is TGTGCCAGCAGCTTTGGGACAGACACCGGGGAGCTGTTTTTT. V is TRBV7-2 and J is TRBJ2-2, with 7 nucleotides matching TRBD1. The CDR3 has 14 residues. Per germline, CDR1 SGHTA and CDR2 FQGNSA. The V gene end was trimmed by 3 bases and the J gene end by 3 bases; junction bases not matched to a gene: 1.

The V and J genes are TRBV7-2 and TRBJ2-5, with 9 bases identical to TRBD2. This CDR3 contains 16 residues. Unmatched junction bases numbered 10, after V lost 3 bases and J lost 5 bases. Germline V CDR1 and CDR2: SGHTA, FQGNSA. The CDR3 DNA is TGTGCCAGCAGCTTCCTTAGCGGGAGTAGGAGGGAGACCCAGTACTTC. It codes for CASSFLSGSRRETQYF. The complete variable domain, with remaining parts taken from reference TRBV7-2 and TRBJ2-5, reads GAGVSQSPSNKVTEKGKDVELRCDPISGHTALYWYRQSLGQGLEFLIYFQGNSAPDKSGLPSDRFSAERTGGSVSTLTIQRTQQEDSAVYLCASSFLSGSRRETQYFGPGTRLLVL.

This chain joins TRBV18 and TRBJ1-5; D uncertain. V shed 6 bases and J shed 0 bases, with 6 bases lying between them. Germline V gene lookup returns CDR1 KGHSH and CDR2 LQKENI. The CDR3 is 13 residues long. The CDR3 DNA reads TGTGCCAGCTCGTCAGATAGCAATCAGCCCCAGCATTTT. Protein: CASSSDSNQPQHF.

The CDR3 spells CATLTGTDYNEQFF. CDR3 coding DNA: TGTGCCACTCTTACCGGGACGGATTACAATGAGCAGTTCTTC. The gene calls are TRBV6-1 and TRBJ2-1; D may correspond to TRBD1 or TRBD2 (5 bases each). Per the germline V gene, CDR1 is MNHNS and CDR2 is SASEGT. Trimming removed 10 bases from V and 4 bases from J, with 17 bases in between. This CDR3 region has 14 residues.

This rearrangement joins TRBV4-3 to TRBJ2-7; no clear D. The CDR3 extends over 15 amino acids. Germline CDR1 is LGHNA and CDR2 is YSLEER. Trimming took 3 bases from V and 3 from J, leaving 15 bases between them. This chain's CDR3 is CASSHLFKRLYEQYF. CDR3 nucleotides: TGCGCCAGCAGCCATCTGTTCAAGAGGCTCTACGAGCAGTACTTC.

This clone has only one observation. The CDR3 bases are TGTGCCAGCAGCTCGACCCAAAGGGCCTACGAGCAGTACTTC. This encodes CASSSTQRAYEQYF. The chain uses TRBV7-9 and TRBJ2-7; the D is unclear. Per germline, CDR1 SEHNR and CDR2 FQNEAQ (reference sequence). V was trimmed by 4 bases and J by 2 bases, leaving 12 bases between them. The CDR3 loop spans 14 amino acids.

On this clone: An end of the junction does not agree with germline; a read error may underlie this. This CDR3 is also generated by other DNA sequences in the sample. The genes are TRBV5-1 and TRBJ1-2; D not certain. The CDR3 is 14 residues long. The germline gives CDR1 SGHRS, CDR2 YFSETQ. CDR3 sequence reads: CASSLGRVNYGYTF. Here the CDR3 DNA reads TGCGCCAGCAGCTTAGGACGGGTTAACTACGGCTACACCTTC.